This T cell receptor beta chain came from a study of OX40 agonist ivuxolimab in advanced cancers. The method was immunoSEQ multiplex PCR; TCRdb's version includes in-frame clones alone and lacks a portion of them. The table lists over 15,000 clones, 79% of them singletons. V gave up 6 bases and J gave up 6 bases, with 11 bases separating them. This CDR3 has 12 amino acids. Germline V gives CDR1 LGHNA, CDR2 YSLEER. The chain links TRBV4-3 to TRBJ1-2, with TRBD1 as a possible D gene (5 bases). The specimen was CD4+ or CD8+ T cells sorted from blood, collected in a trial of the OX40 agonist ivuxolimab. The sequence was collected from an adult with an advanced solid tumor such as melanoma, head and neck, liver or kidney cancer. CDR3 amino acids: CASRNQGDGYTF. The DNA of the CDR3 is TGCGCCAGCAGAAACCAAGGGGATGGCTACACCTTC.